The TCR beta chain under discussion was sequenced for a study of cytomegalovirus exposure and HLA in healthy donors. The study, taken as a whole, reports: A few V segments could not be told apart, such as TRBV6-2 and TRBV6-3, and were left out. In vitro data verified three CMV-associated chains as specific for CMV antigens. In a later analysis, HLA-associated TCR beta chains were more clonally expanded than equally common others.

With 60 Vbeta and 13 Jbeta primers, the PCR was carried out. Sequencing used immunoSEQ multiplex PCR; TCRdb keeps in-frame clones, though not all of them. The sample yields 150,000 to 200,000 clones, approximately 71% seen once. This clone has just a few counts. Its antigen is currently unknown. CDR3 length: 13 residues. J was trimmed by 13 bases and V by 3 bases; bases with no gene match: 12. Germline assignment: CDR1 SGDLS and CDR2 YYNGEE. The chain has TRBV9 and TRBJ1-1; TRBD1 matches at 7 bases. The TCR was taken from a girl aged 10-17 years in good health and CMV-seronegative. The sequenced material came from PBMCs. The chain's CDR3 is CASSDSEGQEIFF. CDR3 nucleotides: TGTGCCAGCAGCGACTCTGAAGGACAGGAGATTTTCTTT.